This TCR beta chain was recovered during a study of cytomegalovirus exposure and HLA in healthy donors. Germline CDR1 MNHEY, CDR2 SMNVEV (reference sequence). With V trimmed by 4 bases and J by 4 bases, 7 bases remained unmatched. CDR3 length: 15 amino acids. Clones were sequenced by immunoSEQ multiplex PCR, and TCRdb holds only the in-frame ones, with some missing. This table holds 120,000 or so clones, about 96% found once. The TCR was taken from a man aged 18 to 30 in good health and CMV-seronegative. This chain connects TRBV27 to TRBJ2-5, with 9 bases fitting TRBD2. The sample taken for sequencing was PBMCs. The CDR3 spells CASSYIAGAGETQYF. The CDR3 DNA reads as TGTGCCAGCAGTTATATAGCGGGAGCTGGAGAGACCCAGTACTTC.